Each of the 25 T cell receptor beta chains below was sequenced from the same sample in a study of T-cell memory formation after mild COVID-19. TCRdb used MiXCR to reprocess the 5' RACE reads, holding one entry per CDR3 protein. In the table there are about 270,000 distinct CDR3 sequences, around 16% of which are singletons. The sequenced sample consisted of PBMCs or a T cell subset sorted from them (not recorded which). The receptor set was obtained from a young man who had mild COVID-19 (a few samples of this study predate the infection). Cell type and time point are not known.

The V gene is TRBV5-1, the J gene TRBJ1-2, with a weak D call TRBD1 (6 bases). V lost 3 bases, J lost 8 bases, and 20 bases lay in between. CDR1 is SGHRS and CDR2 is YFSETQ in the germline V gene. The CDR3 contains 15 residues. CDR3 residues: CASSSGAGTKEGYTF. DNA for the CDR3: TGCGCCAGCAGCTCGGGGGCCGGGACGAAAGAGGGCTACACCTTC.

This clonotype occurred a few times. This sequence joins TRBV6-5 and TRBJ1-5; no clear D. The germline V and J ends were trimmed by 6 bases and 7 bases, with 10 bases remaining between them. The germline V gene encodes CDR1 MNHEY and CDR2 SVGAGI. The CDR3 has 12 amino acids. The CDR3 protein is CASSHVLQPQHF. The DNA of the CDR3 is TGTGCCAGCAGCCACGTGTTACAGCCCCAGCATTTT.

CDR3 sequence reads: CASREQETYGYTF. Here the CDR3 DNA reads TGTGCCAGCAGGGAACAGGAAACCTATGGCTACACCTTC. The chain carries TRBV2 and TRBJ1-2; TRBD1 might be the D (5 bases). Looked up from germline, CDR1 is SNHLY and CDR2 is FYNNEI. V was clipped by 6 bases and J by 4 bases, with 12 bases between them. This CDR3 contains 13 residues.

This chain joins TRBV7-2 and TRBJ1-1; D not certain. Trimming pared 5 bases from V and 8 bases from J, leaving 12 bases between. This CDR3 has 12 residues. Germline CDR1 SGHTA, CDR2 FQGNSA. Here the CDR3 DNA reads TGTGCCAGCAGCGCAGGAACCGTCGAAGCTTTCTTT. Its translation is CASSAGTVEAFF.

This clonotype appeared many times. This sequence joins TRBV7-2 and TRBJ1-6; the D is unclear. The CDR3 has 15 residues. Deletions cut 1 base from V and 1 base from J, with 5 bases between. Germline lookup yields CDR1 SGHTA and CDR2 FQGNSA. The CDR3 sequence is CASSLGWSYNSPLHF. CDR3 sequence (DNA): TGTGCCAGCAGCTTAGGATGGTCCTATAATTCACCCCTCCACTTT.

The CDR3 DNA reads TGTGCCAGCAATCCCCGGATCGTCTCTGGAAACACCATATATTTT. Amino acids: CASNPRIVSGNTIYF. The chain links TRBV2 to TRBJ1-3; D is unclear. Trimming pared 7 bases from V and 0 bases from J, leaving 13 bases between. Germline values: CDR1 SNHLY, CDR2 FYNNEI. The CDR3 extends over 15 amino acids.

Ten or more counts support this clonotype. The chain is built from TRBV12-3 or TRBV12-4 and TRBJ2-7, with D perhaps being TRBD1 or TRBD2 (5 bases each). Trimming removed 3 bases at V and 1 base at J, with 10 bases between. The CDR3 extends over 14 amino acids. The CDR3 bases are TGTGCCAGCAGTTTTACGGGGCTATCCTACGAGCAGTACTTC. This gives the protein CASSFTGLSYEQYF.

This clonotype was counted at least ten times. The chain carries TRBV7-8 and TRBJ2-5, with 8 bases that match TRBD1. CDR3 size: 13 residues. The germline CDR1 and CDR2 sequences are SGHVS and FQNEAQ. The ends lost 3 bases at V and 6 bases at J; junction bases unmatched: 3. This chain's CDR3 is CASSFGQGKTQYF. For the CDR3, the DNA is TGTGCCAGCAGCTTTGGACAGGGAAAGACCCAGTACTTC.

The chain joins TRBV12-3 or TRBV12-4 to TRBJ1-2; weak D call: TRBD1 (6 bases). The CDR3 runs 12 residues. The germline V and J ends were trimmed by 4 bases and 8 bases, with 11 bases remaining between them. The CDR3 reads CASSYGGRGYTF. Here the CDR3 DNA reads TGTGCCAGCAGTTATGGGGGCCGCGGCTACACCTTC.

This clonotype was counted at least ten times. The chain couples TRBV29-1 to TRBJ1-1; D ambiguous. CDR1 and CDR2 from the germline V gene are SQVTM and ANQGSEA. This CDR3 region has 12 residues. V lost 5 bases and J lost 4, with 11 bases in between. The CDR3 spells CSVRVGGTEAFF. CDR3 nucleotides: TGCAGCGTTAGGGTGGGTGGCACTGAAGCTTTCTTT.

The CDR3 DNA is TGCGCCAGCAAGTACAGGGTGGCCGGAAACACCATATATTTT. It encodes CASKYRVAGNTIYF. The chain employs TRBV4-1 and TRBJ1-3; possibly TRBD1 for D (6 bases). This CDR3 region has 14 residues. Trimming left V 7 bases short and J 4 bases short, with 14 bases between. Germline V gene data show CDR1 as MGHRA and CDR2 as YSYEKL.

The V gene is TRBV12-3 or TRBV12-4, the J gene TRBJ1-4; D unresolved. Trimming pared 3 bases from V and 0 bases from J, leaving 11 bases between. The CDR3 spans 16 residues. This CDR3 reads CASSFSLSSTNEKLFF. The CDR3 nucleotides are TGTGCCAGCAGTTTTTCTCTCAGCTCAACTAATGAAAAACTGTTTTTT.

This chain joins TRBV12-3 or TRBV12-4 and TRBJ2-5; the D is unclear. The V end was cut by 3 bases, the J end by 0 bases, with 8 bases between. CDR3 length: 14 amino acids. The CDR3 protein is CASSFTWDQETQYF. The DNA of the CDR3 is TGTGCCAGCAGTTTTACGTGGGACCAAGAGACCCAGTACTTC.

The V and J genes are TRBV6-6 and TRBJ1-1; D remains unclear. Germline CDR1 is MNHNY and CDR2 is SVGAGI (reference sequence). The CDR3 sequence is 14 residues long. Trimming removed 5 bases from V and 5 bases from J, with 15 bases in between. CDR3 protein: CASSPMGVGTEAFF. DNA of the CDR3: TGTGCCAGCAGTCCTATGGGCGTAGGTACTGAAGCTTTCTTT.

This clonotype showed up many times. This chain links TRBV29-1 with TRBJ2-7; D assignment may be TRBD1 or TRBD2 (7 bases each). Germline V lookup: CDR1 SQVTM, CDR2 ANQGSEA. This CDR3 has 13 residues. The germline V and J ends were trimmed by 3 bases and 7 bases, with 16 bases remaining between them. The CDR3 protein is CSVDRQGEGEQYF. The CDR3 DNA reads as TGCAGCGTTGACCGGCAGGGGGAGGGTGAGCAGTACTTC.

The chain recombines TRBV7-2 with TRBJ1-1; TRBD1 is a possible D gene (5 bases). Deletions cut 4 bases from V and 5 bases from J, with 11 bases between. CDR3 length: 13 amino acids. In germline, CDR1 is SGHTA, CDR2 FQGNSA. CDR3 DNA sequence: TGTGCCAGCAGCTCGGGACCGATAACTGAAGCTTTCTTT. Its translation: CASSSGPITEAFF. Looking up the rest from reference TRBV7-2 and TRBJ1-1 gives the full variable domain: GAGVSQSPSNKVTEKGKDVELRCDPISGHTALYWYRQSLGQGLEFLIYFQGNSAPDKSGLPSDRFSAERTGGSVSTLTIQRTQQEDSAVYLCASSSGPITEAFFGQGTRLTVV.

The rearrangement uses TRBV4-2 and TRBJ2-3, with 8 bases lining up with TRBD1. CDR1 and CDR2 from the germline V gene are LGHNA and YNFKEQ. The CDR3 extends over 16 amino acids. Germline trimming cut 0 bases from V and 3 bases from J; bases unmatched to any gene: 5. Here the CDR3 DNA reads TGTGCCAGCAGCCAAGAGGTGACAGGGGTGACAGATACGCAGTATTTT. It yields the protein CASSQEVTGVTDTQYF.

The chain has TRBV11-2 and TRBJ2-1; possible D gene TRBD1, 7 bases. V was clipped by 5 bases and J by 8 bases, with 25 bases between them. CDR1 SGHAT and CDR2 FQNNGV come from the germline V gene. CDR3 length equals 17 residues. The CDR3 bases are TGTGCCAGCAGCCCCGGAGGGGGCGTCGGTGGGCCAGATGAGCAGTTCTTC. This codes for CASSPGGGVGGPDEQFF.

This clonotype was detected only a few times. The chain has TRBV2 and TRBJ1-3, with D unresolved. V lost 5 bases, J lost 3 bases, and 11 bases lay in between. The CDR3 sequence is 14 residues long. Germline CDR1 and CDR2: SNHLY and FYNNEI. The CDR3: CASSPEGGGNTIYF. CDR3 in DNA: TGTGCCAGCAGTCCGGAGGGAGGTGGAAACACCATATATTTT.

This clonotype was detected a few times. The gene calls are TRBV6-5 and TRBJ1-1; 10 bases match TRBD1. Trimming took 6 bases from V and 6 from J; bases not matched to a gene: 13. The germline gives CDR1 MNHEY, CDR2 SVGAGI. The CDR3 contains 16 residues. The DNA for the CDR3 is TGTGCCAGCAGAAGGACAGGGGGGCGTTCAATCGCTGAAGCTTTCTTT. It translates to CASRRTGGRSIAEAFF.

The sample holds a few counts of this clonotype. The CDR3 region is CASSLDGGTYYEQYF. The DNA of the CDR3 is TGTGCCAGCTCCCTCGATGGGGGGACGTACTACGAGCAGTACTTC. The chain links TRBV18 to TRBJ2-7; the D gene is possibly TRBD2 (6 bases). Deletions cut 6 bases from V and 3 bases from J, with 18 bases between. There are 15 residues in the CDR3. The V gene's germline CDR1 is KGHSH and CDR2 LQKENI. Full variable domain (missing parts from reference TRBV18 and TRBJ2-7): NAGVMQNPRHLVRRRGQEARLRCSPMKGHSHVYWYRQLPEEGLKFMVYLQKENIIDESGMPKERFSAEFPKEGPSILRIQQVVRGDSAAYFCASSLDGGTYYEQYFGPGTRLTVT.

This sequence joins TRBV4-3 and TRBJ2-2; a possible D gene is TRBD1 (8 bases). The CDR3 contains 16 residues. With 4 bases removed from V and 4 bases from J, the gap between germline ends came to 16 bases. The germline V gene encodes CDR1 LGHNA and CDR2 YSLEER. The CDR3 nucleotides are TGCGCCAGCAGCCCATCGGACAGGGAGGGCACCGGGGAGCTGTTTTTT. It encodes CASSPSDREGTGELFF.

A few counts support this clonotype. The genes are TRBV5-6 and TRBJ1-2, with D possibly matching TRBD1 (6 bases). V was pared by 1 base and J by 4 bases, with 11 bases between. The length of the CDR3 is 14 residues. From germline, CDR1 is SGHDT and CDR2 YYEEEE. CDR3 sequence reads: CASSLNRVAYGYTF. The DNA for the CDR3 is TGTGCCAGCAGCTTGAACAGGGTAGCCTATGGCTACACCTTC.

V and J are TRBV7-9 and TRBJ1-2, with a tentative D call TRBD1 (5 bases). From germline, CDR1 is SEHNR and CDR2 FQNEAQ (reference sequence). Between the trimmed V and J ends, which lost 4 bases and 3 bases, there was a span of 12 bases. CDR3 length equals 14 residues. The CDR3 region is CASSYALTDYGYTF. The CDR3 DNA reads TGTGCCAGCAGCTACGCCCTGACAGACTATGGCTACACCTTC.

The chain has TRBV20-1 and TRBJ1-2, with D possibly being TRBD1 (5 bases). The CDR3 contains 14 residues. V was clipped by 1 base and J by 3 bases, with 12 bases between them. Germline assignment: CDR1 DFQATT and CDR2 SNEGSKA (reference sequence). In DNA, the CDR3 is TGCAGTGCTAGAGGAGAGGGGCGGCACTATGGCTACACCTTC. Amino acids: CSARGEGRHYGYTF.